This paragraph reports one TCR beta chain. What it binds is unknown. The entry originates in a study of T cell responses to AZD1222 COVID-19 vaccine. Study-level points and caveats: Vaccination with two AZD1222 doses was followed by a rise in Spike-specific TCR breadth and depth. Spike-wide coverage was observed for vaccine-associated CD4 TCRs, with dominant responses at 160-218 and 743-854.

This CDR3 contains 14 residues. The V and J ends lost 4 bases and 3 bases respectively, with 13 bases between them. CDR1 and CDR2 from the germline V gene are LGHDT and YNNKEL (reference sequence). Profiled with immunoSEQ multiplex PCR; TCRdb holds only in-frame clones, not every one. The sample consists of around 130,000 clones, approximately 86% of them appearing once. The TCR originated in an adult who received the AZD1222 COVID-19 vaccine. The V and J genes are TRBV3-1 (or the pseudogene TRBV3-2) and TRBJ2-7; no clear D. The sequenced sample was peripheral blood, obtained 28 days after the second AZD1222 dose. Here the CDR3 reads CASSRSVGIYEQYF. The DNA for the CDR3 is TGTGCCAGCAGCCGATCAGTCGGTATCTACGAGCAGTACTTC.